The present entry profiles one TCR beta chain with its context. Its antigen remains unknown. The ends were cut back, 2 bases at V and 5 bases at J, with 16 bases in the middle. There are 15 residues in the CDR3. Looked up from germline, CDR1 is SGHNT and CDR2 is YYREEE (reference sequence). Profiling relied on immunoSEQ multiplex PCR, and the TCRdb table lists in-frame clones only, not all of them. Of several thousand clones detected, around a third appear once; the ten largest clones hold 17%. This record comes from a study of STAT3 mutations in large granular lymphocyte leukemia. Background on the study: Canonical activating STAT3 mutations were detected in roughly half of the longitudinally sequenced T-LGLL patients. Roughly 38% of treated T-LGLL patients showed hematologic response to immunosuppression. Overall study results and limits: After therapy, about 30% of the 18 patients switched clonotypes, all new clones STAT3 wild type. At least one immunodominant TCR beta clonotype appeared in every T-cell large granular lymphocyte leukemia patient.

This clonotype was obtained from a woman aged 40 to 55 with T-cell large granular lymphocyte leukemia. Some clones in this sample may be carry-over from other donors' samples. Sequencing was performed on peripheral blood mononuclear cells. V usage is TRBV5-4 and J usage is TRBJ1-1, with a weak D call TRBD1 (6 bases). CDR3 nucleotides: TGTGCCAGCAGCTTAGAGTATGGGGGGCTGACTGAAGCTTTCTTT. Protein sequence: CASSLEYGGLTEAFF. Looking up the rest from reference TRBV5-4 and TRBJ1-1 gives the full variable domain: ETGVTQSPTHLIKTRGQQVTLRCSSQSGHNTVSWYQQALGQGPQFIFQYYREEENGRGNFPPRFSGLQFPNYSSELNVNALELDDSALYLCASSLEYGGLTEAFFGQGTRLTVV.